Shown below are 18 T cell receptor beta chains from a single sample sequenced in a study of regulatory T cells in long-lasting Graves disease. Building the TCR beta libraries relied on iRepertoire HTBI primers, and CDR3 regions underwent Arm-PCR. TCRdb reanalysed the multiplex PCR reads using MiXCR and keeps one entry per CDR3 protein. Here the sample spans hundreds of thousands of distinct CDR3 sequences, 18% being singletons. The sample's time point: newly diagnosed GD, antithyroid drugs for less than 3 months. PBMC RNA was the source of the TCR library. Sample: peripheral blood mononuclear cells (PBMCs), taken at new diagnosis, from a patient treated with antithyroid drugs. These receptors originate from a female donor with Graves disease.

Ten or more counts support this clonotype. The J gene is TRBJ1-6, the V gene TRBV6-1; D is possibly TRBD1 (5 bases). V was shortened by 7 bases and J by 10 bases, with 14 bases between the two germline ends. CDR1 is MNHNS and CDR2 is SASEGT in the germline V gene. The CDR3 totals 13 residues. CDR3 protein: CASTRDPNSPLHF. CDR3 bases: TGTGCCAGCACCCGGGACCCCAACTCACCCCTCCACTTT.

This clonotype was detected many times. V and J are TRBV27 and TRBJ1-2; D possibly corresponds to TRBD1 (6 bases). The CDR3 consists of 14 residues. Trimming cost V 5 bases and J 2 bases, with 12 bases left between them. Per germline, CDR1 MNHEY and CDR2 SMNVEV (reference sequence). As DNA, the CDR3 is TGTGCCAGCAGTCTACAGGGTTCAAACTATGGCTACACCTTC. The encoded protein is CASSLQGSNYGYTF.

This clonotype appeared many times. The chain has TRBV11-3 and TRBJ2-2, with a weak D call TRBD1 (6 bases). V was shortened by 4 bases and J by 3 bases, with 9 bases between the two germline ends. Germline values: CDR1 SGHNT, CDR2 YENEEA. The length of the CDR3 is 14 residues. The CDR3 nucleotides read TGTGCCAGCAGCTGGGGGACATACACCGGGGAGCTGTTTTTT. It encodes CASSWGTYTGELFF.

This rearrangement joins TRBV30 to TRBJ2-1; D is unresolved. This CDR3 region has 16 residues. The ends were cut back, 1 base at V and 2 bases at J, with 15 bases in the middle. Germline values: CDR1 GTSNPN, CDR2 SVGIG (reference sequence). CDR3 DNA sequence: TGTGCCTGGAGTGCCGGATTTAGCTCGACCTACAATGAGCAGTTCTTC. It is translated as CAWSAGFSSTYNEQFF.

The V and J genes are TRBV4-1 and TRBJ1-4; weak D call: TRBD1 (5 bases). This CDR3 contains 16 residues. Germline values: CDR1 MGHRA, CDR2 YSYEKL. V was cut by 1 base and J by 5 bases, with 14 bases left in between. The CDR3: CASSQGGGRNNEKLFF. In DNA, the CDR3 is TGCGCCAGCAGCCAAGGTGGGGGGAGGAACAATGAAAAACTGTTTTTT.

This clonotype was counted at least ten times. The chain couples TRBV20-1 to TRBJ2-7; D perhaps matches TRBD2 (5 bases). Trimming left V 5 bases short and J 1 base short, with 18 bases between. From germline, CDR1 is DFQATT and CDR2 SNEGSKA (reference sequence). CDR3 size: 15 residues. CDR3 sequence: CSAGSLGLASYEQYF. CDR3 in DNA: TGCAGTGCTGGGAGCCTGGGATTAGCATCCTACGAGCAGTACTTC.

The V gene is TRBV28, the J gene TRBJ2-2, with D possibly being TRBD2 (5 bases). Looked up from germline, CDR1 is MDHEN and CDR2 is SYDVKM. The CDR3 sequence is 15 residues long. The V end was cut by 6 bases, the J end by 4 bases, with 15 bases between. The CDR3 reads CASSAAGLGTGELFF. The CDR3 nucleotides are TGTGCCAGCAGCGCCGCGGGTCTTGGCACCGGGGAGCTGTTTTTT.

This clonotype was detected many times. The chain uses TRBV11-2 and TRBJ2-5, with D uncertain. With 5 bases removed from V and 0 bases from J, the gap between germline ends came to 4 bases. Looked up from germline, CDR1 is SGHAT and CDR2 is FQNNGV. The CDR3 is 12 amino acids. CDR3 sequence (DNA): TGTGCCAGCAGCCCCTACCAAGAGACCCAGTACTTC. As protein: CASSPYQETQYF.

The V gene is TRBV12-3 or TRBV12-4, the J gene TRBJ2-3, with 16 bases matching TRBD2. CDR3 length: 17 residues. V lost 5 bases and J lost 5; bases outside the gene matches: 7. Written as DNA, the CDR3 is TGTGCCAGCAGTCAGGGACTAGCGGGAGGGCCTGGAGATACGCAGTATTTT. As protein: CASSQGLAGGPGDTQYF.

The chain's CDR3 is CASSLKTGVGSDTQYF. The CDR3 nucleotides read TGTGCCAGCAGCTTAAAAACGGGAGTGGGTTCAGATACGCAGTATTTT. This sequence joins TRBV7-9 and TRBJ2-3, with D perhaps TRBD2 (6 bases). This CDR3 is built from 16 residues. Between the trimmed V and J ends, which lost 2 bases and 4 bases, there was a span of 16 bases. Germline values: CDR1 SEHNR, CDR2 FQNEAQ (reference sequence). Based on the CDR3 plus reference TRBV7-9 and TRBJ2-3, the full variable domain is DTGVSQNPRHKITKRGQNVTFRCDPISEHNRLYWYRQTLGQGPEFLTYFQNEAQLEKSRLLSDRFSAERPKGSFSTLEIQRTEQGDSAMYLCASSLKTGVGSDTQYFGPGTRLTVL.

At least ten counts were recorded for this clonotype. The genes are TRBV30 and TRBJ2-1, with no clear D. CDR1 GTSNPN and CDR2 SVGIG come from the germline V gene (reference sequence). V lost 0 bases and J 10 bases, leaving 10 bases between the germline ends. The CDR3 is made up of 12 amino acids. The CDR3 loop is CAWSVPGPEQFF. As DNA, the CDR3 is TGTGCCTGGAGTGTACCCGGGCCGGAGCAGTTCTTC.

This clonotype appeared many times. The rearrangement joins TRBV5-1 to TRBJ2-7, with 9 bases matching TRBD2. The CDR3 runs to 14 residues. V shed 0 bases and J 5 bases; nucleotides not matched to a gene: 3. Germline assignment: CDR1 SGHRS and CDR2 YFSETQ. CDR3 sequence reads: CASSLGGREHEQYF. The DNA of the CDR3 is TGCGCCAGCAGCTTGGGCGGGAGGGAGCACGAGCAGTACTTC.

This clonotype occurred many times. J is TRBJ2-5 and V is TRBV14; D is possibly TRBD2 (5 bases). The CDR3 is made up of 17 amino acids. Germline-derived CDR1 and CDR2 are SGHDN and FVKESK. Trimming shortened V by 3 bases and J by 0 bases, and 17 bases separated the two germline ends. For the CDR3, the DNA is TGTGCCAGCAGCCATCCCGGGCCAGCGGCGTACCAAGAGACCCAGTACTTC. As protein: CASSHPGPAAYQETQYF.

This clonotype was recorded many times. The chain combines TRBV28 with TRBJ2-3; 9 nucleotides match TRBD1. Trimming took 7 bases from V and 3 from J; bases not matched to a gene: 11. The CDR3 has 16 amino acids. Germline V gene data show CDR1 as MDHEN and CDR2 as SYDVKM. Here the CDR3 reads CASNTVDRGNTDTQYF. CDR3 nucleotides: TGTGCCAGCAATACCGTGGACAGGGGAAATACAGATACGCAGTATTTT.

The chain's CDR3 is CASSPQGLASYEQYF. The DNA for the CDR3 is TGTGCCAGCAGCCCCCAGGGACTAGCGAGCTACGAGCAGTACTTC. The chain carries TRBV9 and TRBJ2-7; 10 bases match TRBD2. The V gene end was trimmed by 4 bases and the J gene end by 3 bases; junction bases not matched to a gene: 7. The CDR3 consists of 15 residues. CDR1 and CDR2 (germline): SGDLS, YYNGEE.

CDR3 bases: TGTGCCAGCAGTGTACTAGCGGGAAAGGCCCAGTACTTC. Encoded protein: CASSVLAGKAQYF. This chain joins TRBV6-2 or TRBV6-3 and TRBJ2-3, with 10 bases fitting TRBD2. The assigned J gene may be wrong: the sequence end matches TRBJ2-5 better. The CDR3 contains 13 residues. From germline, CDR1 is MNHEY and CDR2 SVGEGT.

The rearrangement links TRBV19 to TRBJ1-5, with 7 nucleotides matching TRBD1. Per the germline V gene, CDR1 is LNHDA and CDR2 is SQIVND (reference sequence). J gave up 5 bases and V 9 bases, and 7 bases lay outside the gene matches. This CDR3 has 13 amino acids. The CDR3 DNA sequence: TGTGCCAGCAAGACAGGGTGGGATCAGCCCCAGCATTTT. As protein: CASKTGWDQPQHF.

The J gene is TRBJ1-2, the V gene TRBV7-8; unclear D gene. The CDR3 is made up of 13 amino acids. Germline lookup yields CDR1 SGHVS and CDR2 FQNEAQ. Trimming took 5 bases from V and 5 from J, leaving 12 bases between them. The CDR3 nucleotides are TGTGCCAGCAGCGTCGACGGGCTTTATGGCTACACCTTC. Its protein is CASSVDGLYGYTF.